This T cell receptor (beta chain) was found in a study of long-term antiretroviral therapy in people with HIV. About the study: The immediate-ART recommendation dates to 2015, and the earliest samples predate it by about a decade. Findings of the study overall: Blood specimens, gathered between about 2003 and 2017, were possibly obtained under older ART regimens. Following ART, diversity rose but still fell short of transplant donor controls.

Going into DNA extraction, samples held roughly 0.85-11 million cryopreserved PBMC. Germline CDR1 reads SGHVS; CDR2 reads FQNEAQ. Trimming cost V 3 bases and J 7 bases, with 12 bases left between them. This CDR3 region has 14 residues. Turning to this clone: Its antigen is still unknown.

Sequencing used immunoSEQ v3.0 at survey level. The repertoire was sequenced with immunoSEQ multiplex PCR; TCRdb's copy has only in-frame clones and lacks some. Here the sample spans some 21,000 clones, roughly three quarters being singletons. The sequence was obtained from a woman in her forties with HIV. The rearrangement joins TRBV7-8 to TRBJ2-2; D is possibly TRBD1 (6 bases). The specimen comprised unsorted PBMCs, sampled about 1.8 years before starting antiretroviral therapy. CDR3 protein: CASSLDQGFGELFF. CDR3 sequence (DNA): TGTGCCAGCAGCTTGGATCAGGGGTTCGGGGAGCTGTTTTTT. Full variable domain (remainder filled in from reference TRBV7-8 and TRBJ2-2): GAGVSQSPRYKVAKRGQDVALRCDPISGHVSLFWYQQALGQGPEFLTYFQNEAQLDKSGLPSDRFFAERPEGSVSTLKIQRTQQEDSAVYLCASSLDQGFGELFFGEGSRLTVL.